This TCR beta chain was sequenced for a study of T cell clonotyping in hematopoietic cell transplantation. Study conclusions and caveats: Graft donor and pretransplant recipient Inverse Simpson Index values predicted broader posttransplant TCR diversity.

Comment on this clone: What it binds is unknown.

Only in-frame clones appear in the TCRdb table, and some are missing; sequencing was by immunoSEQ multiplex PCR. The sample shows some 40,000 clones, about 85% of them seen only once. The sample's time point: recipient sample about 28 days before transplant, after cytoreduction. Blood collection times were about day -28 and days 30, 100, 180 posttransplant. This clonotype was obtained from a man in his 60s with acute myeloid leukemia. Some clones in this sample may be carry-over from other donors' samples. This sample comprised peripheral blood mononuclear cells, obtained before stem cell transplant.

In DNA form, the CDR3 reads TGTGCCAGCAGCCCCCGACAGGGCAATCAGCCCCAGCATTTT. Amino acid sequence: CASSPRQGNQPQHF. The genes are TRBV11-2 and TRBJ1-5; D is perhaps TRBD1 (6 bases). The germline V gene encodes CDR1 SGHAT and CDR2 FQNNGV. This CDR3 has 14 residues. Trimming took 5 bases from V and 2 from J, leaving 10 bases between them.